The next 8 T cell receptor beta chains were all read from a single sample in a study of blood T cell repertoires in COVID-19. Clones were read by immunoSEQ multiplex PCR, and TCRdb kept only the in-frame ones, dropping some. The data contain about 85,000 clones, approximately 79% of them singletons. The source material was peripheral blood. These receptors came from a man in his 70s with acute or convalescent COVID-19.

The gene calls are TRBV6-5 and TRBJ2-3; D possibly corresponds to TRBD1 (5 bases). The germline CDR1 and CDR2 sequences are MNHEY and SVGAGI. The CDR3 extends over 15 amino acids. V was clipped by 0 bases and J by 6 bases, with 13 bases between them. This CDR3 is CASSYSAGQGDTQYF. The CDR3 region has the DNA TGTGCCAGCAGTTACTCCGCTGGGCAGGGCGATACGCAGTATTTT.

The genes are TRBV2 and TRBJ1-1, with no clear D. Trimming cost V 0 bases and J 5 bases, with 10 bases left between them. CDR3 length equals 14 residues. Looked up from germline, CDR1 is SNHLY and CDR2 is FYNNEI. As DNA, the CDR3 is TGTGCCAGCAGTGAAGCGCGCGGGGTTACTGAAGCTTTCTTT. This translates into CASSEARGVTEAFF.

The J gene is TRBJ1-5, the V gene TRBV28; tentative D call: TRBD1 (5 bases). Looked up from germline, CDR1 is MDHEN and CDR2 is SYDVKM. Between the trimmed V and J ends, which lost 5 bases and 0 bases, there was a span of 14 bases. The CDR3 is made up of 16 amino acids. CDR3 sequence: CASSPGRDGSNQPQHF. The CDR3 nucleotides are TGTGCCAGCAGTCCTGGGCGGGACGGTAGCAATCAGCCCCAGCATTTT.

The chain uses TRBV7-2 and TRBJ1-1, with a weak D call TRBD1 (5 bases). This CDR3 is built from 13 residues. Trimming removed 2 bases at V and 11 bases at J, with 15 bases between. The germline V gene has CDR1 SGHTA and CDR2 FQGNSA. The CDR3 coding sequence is TGTGCCAGCAGCTTAACAGGTAGCTTGGGGGCTTTCTTT. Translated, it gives CASSLTGSLGAFF.

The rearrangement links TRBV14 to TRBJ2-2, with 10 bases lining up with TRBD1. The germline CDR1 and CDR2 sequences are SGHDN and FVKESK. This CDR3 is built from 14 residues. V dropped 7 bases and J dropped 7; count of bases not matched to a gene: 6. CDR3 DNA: TGTGCCAGCAAAGAGACAGGGGGCGGCGGGGAGCTGTTTTTT. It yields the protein CASKETGGGGELFF.

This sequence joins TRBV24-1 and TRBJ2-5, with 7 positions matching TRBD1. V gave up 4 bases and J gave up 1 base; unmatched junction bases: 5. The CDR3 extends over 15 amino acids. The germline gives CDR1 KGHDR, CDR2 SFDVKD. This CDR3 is CATSDTGTAQETQYF. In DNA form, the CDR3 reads TGTGCCACCAGTGACACCGGGACAGCCCAAGAGACCCAGTACTTC.

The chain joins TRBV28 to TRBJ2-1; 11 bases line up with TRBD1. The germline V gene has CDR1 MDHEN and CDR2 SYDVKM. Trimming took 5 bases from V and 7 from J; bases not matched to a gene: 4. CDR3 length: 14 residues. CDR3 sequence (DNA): TGTGCCAGCAGTCCGGGACAGGGGGGGAATGAGCAGTTCTTC. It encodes CASSPGQGGNEQFF.

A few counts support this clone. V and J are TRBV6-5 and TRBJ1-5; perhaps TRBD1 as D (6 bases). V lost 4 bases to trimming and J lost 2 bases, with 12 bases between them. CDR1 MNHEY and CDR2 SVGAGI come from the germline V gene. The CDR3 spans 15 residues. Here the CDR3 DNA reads TGTGCCAGCAGTTGGGGACACCAACGCAATCAGCCCCAGCATTTT. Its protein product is CASSWGHQRNQPQHF.